This paragraph covers one TCR beta chain sequence. It lacks a known antigen. Base qualities are not provided; no much larger clone lies one nucleotide away. The TCR beta CDR3 regions were amplified from the RNA transcripts. The first round of RT-PCR for the TCR CDR3 was performed with the HTBI primer set and the Qiagen OneStep RT-PCR kit. Libraries were constructed in a second round of multiplex PCR, after which size selection and purification were performed. Paired-end sequencing of the libraries was performed with 100 bp reads on an Illumina HiSeq2000. For the original study's pipeline: SOAPnuke was used to process the raw data, with reads discarded if the reads contained adapters or uncalled bases, had a mean Phred below 15, or lacked an exact constant-primer or identifier match. High-quality paired reads were merged with COPE v1.2.5, and unique nucleotide sequences were defined as clonotypes. MiTCR v1.1 was used to align clonotypes to the IMGT TRBV, TRBD and TRBJ reference segments. Only V-J combinations with frequency above 0.0001, covering 99% to 99.2% of repertoires, were analysed. The TCS score was defined as the ratio of F50 (clonal expansion) to E x V (chaos), calculated using BLOSUM62-based TCRdist between CDR3 peptides within each V-J. Welch's t-statistics and random forest reduced around 510 V-J features to roughly 13, which were used in a naive Bayes classifier (R e1071). The raw public reads went through TCRdb reprocessing: fastp at Q25, MiXCR clone calling, in-frame beta chains kept. CDR3 protein duplicates are merged, each entry listing the most common genes and DNA. TCRdb, not the authors, supplied the V and J calls. The sample profile shows roughly 380,000 distinct CDR3 sequences; about 19% of them were found once. The top ten hold around 3.4% of the sample.

This record belongs to a study of T cells in Graves' hyperthyroidism and ophthalmopathy (dated by TCRdb to the late 2010s). The study in broad terms: Peripheral blood samples were taken at the time of initial diagnosis, prior to any treatment. The 95 to 100 discovery patients were randomly divided into training and test sets at a 7:3 ratio. The study also compared thyroid tissue and blood T-cell repertoires from a handful of Graves' hyperthyroidism patients. After sampling, hyperthyroidism patients received methimazole starting at 30 mg daily, and ophthalmopathy patients received high-dose intravenous methylprednisolone. A discovery cohort of approximately 97 patients, about 40 with Graves' ophthalmopathy and 55 to 60 with stable Graves' hyperthyroidism, was used to find distinguishing TCR V-J signatures. The paper reports TCR Vbeta CDR3 sequencing of more than 120 peripheral blood samples: around 45 ophthalmopathy, under 85 hyperthyroidism and some 17 progressor patients. An independent validation cohort of fewer than 20 hyperthyroidism patients and about 15 patients who later progressed to ophthalmopathy tested prospective prediction of ophthalmopathy. Results the study describes overall, beyond this receptor: Most expanded thyroid clonotypes (frequency above 0.001) were also detected in blood, suggesting blood repertoires may reflect thyroid immune responses. No statistical method was used to fix the sample size in advance, and group allocation was not hidden from the investigators. A 13 V-J signature model separated ophthalmopathy from stable hyperthyroidism, with approximately 86% sensitivity and around 84% specificity in cross-validation and 80%/75% in testing. During validation, the model predicted progression to ophthalmopathy a median of roughly 7.1 months ahead of onset, with just under 71% sensitivity and 72% to 85% specificity.

V gives up 5 bases and J gives up 3 bases, and the segment between their germline ends measures 0 bases. From the cysteine up to the phenylalanine, the CDR3 has a length of 10 residues. Only CDR3 DNA remains: 30 bases, in frame from the first base. Stable Graves' hyperthyroidism was defined as no progression to ophthalmopathy during 18 months of follow-up. Hyperthyroidism patients were newly diagnosed, with disease duration under 2 months, and aged 18 to 65 years. Any patient with an uncontrolled infection, another autoimmune disease, pregnancy or lactation was excluded. Diagnoses were based on clinical symptoms, serum thyroxine and TRAb, thyroid ultrasound and orbital computed tomography. PBMCs were isolated from 7.5 to 10 ml of fresh peripheral blood by Ficoll-Paque density gradient centrifugation. Total RNA was extracted with Trizol reagent, and quality was checked on an Agilent 2100 Bioanalyzer.

The rearrangement joined TRBV12-3 or TRBV12-4 to TRBJ2-3; the D gene identity is not certain. Sequenced: blood. This clonotype was obtained from a woman between 18 and 30 years old with Graves' hyperthyroidism. CDR3 reads: CASSTDTQYF. The DNA reads TGTGCCAGCAGTACAGATACGCAGTATTTT.